This T cell receptor (beta chain) was sequenced for a study of response to subunit inactivated influenza vaccine. Overall study findings and caveats: The study's authors posited that every seasonal influenza vaccination enlists few new T cells.

From the RT-PCR reads, TCRdb called clonotypes with MiXCR, one entry per CDR3 protein. The table records approximately 160,000 distinct CDR3 sequences, about 10% of them present only once. For this clonotype: The antigen is unknown.

The germline V gene encodes CDR1 DFQATT and CDR2 SNEGSKA (reference sequence). This CDR3 comprises 16 residues. J gave up 2 bases and V 0 bases, and 9 bases lay outside the gene matches. This TCR derives from a man aged 50-75 years who received an inactivated influenza vaccine. Sequenced here: CD8+ T cells sorted from PBMCs, sampled around 2 years after vaccination. This chain uses TRBV20-1 with TRBJ2-7; 8 bases agree with TRBD1. The CDR3 region is CSARDRRTGSAYEQYF. The CDR3 DNA is TGCAGTGCTAGAGACCGGCGGACAGGGTCAGCCTACGAGCAGTACTTC.